The entry below describes one T cell receptor beta chain. Its recognized antigen is unknown. Base qualities were left out, and no much larger clone turns up one base away. The CDR3 starts with the cysteine, ends with the phenylalanine, and has 14 residues. The sequence is cut down to CDR3 DNA, 42 bases in frame from base 1. CDR1 LNHDA and CDR2 SQIVND are derived from the germline V gene (reference sequence). Relative to germline, V is 6 bases shorter and J is 0 bases shorter, with 12 bases between their ends. The library was made by the immunoSEQ multiplex PCR assay. The multiplex PCR relied on a mix of 60 forward primers for TCR Vbeta segments and 13 reverse primers for TCR Jbeta segments. The CDR3 region of rearranged TCR beta genes was amplified from genomic DNA with a multiplex PCR assay. The Illumina HiSeq System was used to sequence the amplified TCR beta libraries as 87-base-pair reads. The authors processed their data as follows. A later analysis tallied around 87 million unique TCR beta chains across the 666 repertoires, and some 12 million of those chains were shared by two or more donors. A nearest-neighbor algorithm error-corrected the raw reads and collapsed the reads into unique sequences, merging closely related sequences to remove PCR and sequencing errors. To assign V, D and J gene segments, CDR3 sequences were aligned to IMGT reference sequences. For a sequence to be retained, at least a six-nucleotide match to both a V gene segment and a J gene segment was required. Rearrangements were called productive when the CDR3 lacked stop codons and stayed in frame with V and J; all others were non-productive. Following IMGT convention, CDR3 was defined as the stretch from the second conserved V-encoded cysteine to the conserved J-encoded phenylalanine. Sequences without an unambiguous match to a single V gene segment were excluded from the earlier analysis of about 630 of the donors. An earlier analysis of several hundred of the donors called V segments functional above 56.7% productive rearrangements and segregating when the between-donor standard deviation exceeded 5%. A statistical classification framework was developed to diagnose cytomegalovirus status using the catalog of TCR beta chain sequences. In a later analysis, TCR nucleotide sequences were compared against IMGT/GENE-DB human TR gene sequences so that V and J genes could be assigned. The TCRdist pipeline was used in a later analysis to assign CDR3 sequences and most-parsimonious VDJ recombination scenarios. A later analysis defined each TCR beta chain by its CDR3 amino acid sequence plus V-gene family, and excluded reads lacking a unique V-gene family. In a later analysis, 450 to 600 highly shared, low-generation-probability nucleotide sequences were removed to address suspected cross-contamination and a sequencing artifact. In a later analysis, a clonal expansion index for each public chain was calculated from normalized within-repertoire ranks of inferred template counts. Generation probabilities in a later analysis came from a VDJ recombination model fitted to out-of-frame rearrangements, and those results were checked against IGoR. A later analysis scored TCR-TCR, TCR-HLA and TCR-CMV co-occurrence with hypergeometric tests, applying a repertoire-size bias correction to TCR pairs. To estimate false discovery rates, a later analysis permuted the HLA or CMV assignments 20 times. A later analysis grouped co-occurring TCRs with DBSCAN, adding TCRdist sequence similarity when clustering within HLA-allele-positive subsets. Repertoires with fewer than 30,000 or more than 120,000 public chains were left out of co-occurrence clustering, as were five repertoires with anomalous nucleotide sharing. This is the immuneACCESS table as TCRdb keeps it, with only in-frame sequences that have V and J called. A part of the clones is gone; compared with another copy, unresolved V genes explain less than half, and the rest is unexplained. V, J and clone size are taken as reported in that table, and D and trimming were inferred from the DNA itself. This sample has some 170,000 clones in its table, and around 80% of those were observed once. In total, the top ten clones hold about 1% of the sample.

In total, 630 or so healthy bone marrow donors made up the cohort. All cohort members were sampled while nominally healthy, although unrecorded immune exposures were likely present. The donor tested CMV seronegative, placing the donor among the 350 to 400 seronegative members of the cohort. Every donor gave a peripheral blood sample, and the peripheral blood mononuclear cells from that sample were used for TCR beta sequencing. The Qiagen DNeasy Blood Extraction Kit was used to extract genomic DNA from the blood cell samples. These data originate in a study of cytomegalovirus exposure and HLA in healthy donors (dated by TCRdb to 2017 to 2019). Background on the whole study: An earlier analysis of approximately 640 of the donors reported roughly 300 Gb of sequence data and 100 million to 140 million unique TCR beta sequences from about 200 million T cells. An early release covering approximately 600 HLA-typed donors comprised about 300 gigabases of sequencing data and around 80 million unique TCR sequences. Of the approximately 400 genotyped donors, 81% were placed in the genetic ancestry cluster associated with self-reported Caucasian donors. The study was designed to test whether signatures of past pathogen exposure could be identified by cataloging public T cell receptors. Using immunosequencing, the study profiled T cell repertoires from about 650 subjects and related those repertoires to cytomegalovirus serostatus. Along with the approximately 700-subject first cohort, a separate validation cohort of over a hundred different subjects was used. To predict cytomegalovirus infection status, the study brought together high-throughput TCR immunosequencing, statistical association of individual TCRs with disease status, and machine learning. In a later analysis, previously published TCR beta repertoires from several hundred donors were re-analyzed and high-resolution HLA genotyping was added so that TCR occurrence patterns could be studied. Rather than drawing on any new phenotypic data, the later analysis identified candidate immune exposures from TCR beta sequences and the way those sequences occurred across donors. In an earlier analysis of several hundred of the donors, high-throughput TCR beta sequencing was used to judge whether each TCR beta V gene segment behaved as functional or pseudogenic. Donor age, sex, ethnicity and CMV serostatus were collected together with the repertoire data. Genome-wide SNP genotypes for about 65% of the roughly 670 donors were used in a later genetic analysis, which treated that subset as a discovery cohort. Every discovery cohort repertoire had been produced on one sequencing platform. Both class I and class II loci were covered by HLA typing, at four-digit resolution. Typing coverage varied by locus: roughly 620-640 donors for A, B, C, DRB1 and DQB1; under 550 for DQA1; 600 to 610 for DPA1; approximately 490 for DPB1. Roughly five DR-DQ haplotypes were handled as single units for association and clustering, since linkage in the cohort was strong. Across around 400 genotyped donors of the cohort, an average of approximately 200,000 unique TCR beta nucleotide sequences per donor were sequenced, and roughly a sixth of those sequences were non-productive.

Broader findings and caveats from the paper: Most TCR sequences were seen in very few donors, while some public TCRs were found in many individuals. The study listed 150 to 200 TCR beta chains as associated with cytomegalovirus. When HLA alleles, especially DR and DQ, strongly co-occurred, TCR associations were difficult to assign to individual alleles. V-gene and J-gene trimming of TCR beta chains was associated with a missense DCLRE1C variant in a later genetic analysis, and the association was replicated in an independent cohort. The only immune exposure information available for the cohort was CMV serostatus. The authors suggested that the approach could potentially be generalized to other disease states and immunological phenotypes. A later analysis found that TCR association rates varied across HLA loci, with DRB1 alleles showing the most associated TCRs and HLA-C alleles the fewest. Because HLA typing was missing for some donors at each locus, association tests included only the typed subset. Linkage disequilibrium might explain the correlated functional status among segregating V segments, but an unknown experimental factor could not be excluded. Compared with equally common non-associated chains, HLA-associated TCR beta chains in a later analysis were more clonally expanded and had lower generation probabilities. Roughly 17 rarely observed V segments, including chromosome 9 orphons, were excluded from the earlier analysis of several hundred of the donors because counts were too low. A cluster of highly shared sequence variants was judged likely to represent a technical artifact of the sequencing pipeline. A later analysis reported that several top co-occurrence clusters appeared linked to parvovirus B19, influenza, CMV and Epstein-Barr virus. The cohort was sequenced for TCR beta chains only, and without alpha or paired-chain data the features that could be detected were limited. A further reported finding was that TCR beta sequences accurately predicted the HLA-A and HLA-B alleles for most subjects in the first cohort. Sequencing depth was assumed to be roughly uniform across donors in the presence/absence analyses, though that assumption may not hold. According to a later genetic analysis, donors in an Asian-associated ancestry cluster had fewer N-insertions in productive TCRs than the roughly 670-donor mean. A later analysis found that most CMV-associated TCR beta chains appeared HLA-restricted, with HLA associations seemingly driven largely by CMV exposure. In both the original and validation cohorts, the classifier was reported to diagnose cytomegalovirus status with high specificity and sensitivity. Broadly in line with IMGT annotations, most TCR beta V segments showed up in productive rearrangements about 87% or about 30% of the time in an earlier analysis of several hundred of the donors. At a false discovery rate of 0.05, a later analysis linked approximately 18,000 TCR beta sequences to specific HLA alleles. In vitro tests confirmed that a few of the cytomegalovirus-associated TCR beta chains recognize cytomegalovirus antigens. Some IMGT-functional V segments, including TRBV6-2 and TRBV6-3, could not be distinguished by the 87-base-pair reads and were therefore excluded.

Sequencing was performed on PBMCs. The clonotype was recovered from a middle-aged woman in good health and CMV-seronegative. Recombination joined TRBV19 with TRBJ2-7; a tentative D call is TRBD2 (5 bases match). The nucleotides read TGTGCCAGTAGATGGCGAGGGAACTCCTACGAGCAGTACTTC. This gives the protein CASRWRGNSYEQYF.